This entry concerns a single T cell receptor beta chain. The CDR3 runs to 17 residues. Germline V lookup: CDR1 SGHDT, CDR2 YYEEEE. V lost 4 bases and J lost 3, with 19 bases in between. RNA was extracted and reverse transcribed into cDNA as the sequencing template. Profiled with immunoSEQ multiplex PCR; TCRdb holds only in-frame clones, not every one. The repertoire holds around 65,000 clones, with about half as singletons. The data were taken from a study of CD8+ T cells in alopecia areata. This sequence originates from a human donor with alopecia areata. J is TRBJ2-2 and V is TRBV5-6; D gene unclear. The sequenced sample was CD8+ T cells sorted from blood, obtained at week 0. The CDR3 coding sequence is TGTGCCAGCAGCCTTGGCACTCCTGCTCGGGACACCGGGGAGCTGTTTTTT. This encodes CASSLGTPARDTGELFF.